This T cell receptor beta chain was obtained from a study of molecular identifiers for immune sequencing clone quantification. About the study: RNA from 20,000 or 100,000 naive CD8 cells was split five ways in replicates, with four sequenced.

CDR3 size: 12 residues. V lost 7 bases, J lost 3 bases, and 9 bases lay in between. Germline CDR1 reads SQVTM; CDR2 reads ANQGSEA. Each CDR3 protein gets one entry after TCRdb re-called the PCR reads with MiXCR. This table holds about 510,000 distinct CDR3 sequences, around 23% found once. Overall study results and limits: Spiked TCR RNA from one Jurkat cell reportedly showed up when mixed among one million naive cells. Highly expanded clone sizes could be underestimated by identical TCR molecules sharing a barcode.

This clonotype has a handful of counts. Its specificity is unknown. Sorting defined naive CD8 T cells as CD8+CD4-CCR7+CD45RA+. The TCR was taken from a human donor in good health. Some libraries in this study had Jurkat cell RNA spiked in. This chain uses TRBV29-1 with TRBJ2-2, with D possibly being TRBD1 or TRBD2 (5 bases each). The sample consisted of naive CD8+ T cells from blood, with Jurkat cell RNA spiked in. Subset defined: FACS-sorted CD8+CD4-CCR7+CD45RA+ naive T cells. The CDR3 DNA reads TGCAGCGGGGGACCATACACCGGGGAGCTGTTTTTT. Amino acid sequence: CSGGPYTGELFF.